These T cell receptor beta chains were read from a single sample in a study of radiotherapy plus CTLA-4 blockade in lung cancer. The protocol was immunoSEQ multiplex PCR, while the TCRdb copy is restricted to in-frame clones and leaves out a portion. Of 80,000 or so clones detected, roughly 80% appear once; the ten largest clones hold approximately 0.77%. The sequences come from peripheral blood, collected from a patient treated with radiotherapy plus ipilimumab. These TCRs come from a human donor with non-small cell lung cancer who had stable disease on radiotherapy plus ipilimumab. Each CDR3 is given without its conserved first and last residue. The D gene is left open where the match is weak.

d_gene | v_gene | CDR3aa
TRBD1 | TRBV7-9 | ASSLGQGDTEAF
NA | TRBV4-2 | ASSQEVRWSYEQY
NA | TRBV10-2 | ASRYATTVQETQY
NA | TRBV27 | ASSLSGGTTEAF
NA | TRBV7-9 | ASSPPGVGDGYT
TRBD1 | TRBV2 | ASRIDDRGEQY
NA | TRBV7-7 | ASSLRMGDNEQF
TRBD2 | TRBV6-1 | ASSERRLAPYNEQF
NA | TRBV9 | ASSPRGAPGNTIY
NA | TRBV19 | ASISRPQSYNEQF
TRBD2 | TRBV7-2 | ASSLQPLTSGGADTQY
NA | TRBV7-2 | ASYRALRGTEAF
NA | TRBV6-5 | ASTSLRGSNQPQH
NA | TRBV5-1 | ASSLGRASPGEQF
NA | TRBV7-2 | ASSLLLDRKANYGYT
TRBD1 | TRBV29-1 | SGRGQGHEQY
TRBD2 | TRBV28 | ASRPRLAGGSSDTQY
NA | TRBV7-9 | ASSPPSGEEQF
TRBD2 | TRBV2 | ASSGTSPSYEQY
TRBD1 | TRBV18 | ASSLTGAVNEKLF
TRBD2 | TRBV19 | ASSRTSGGPTDTQY
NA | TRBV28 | ASSPDRQAQETQY
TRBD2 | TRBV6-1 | ASSGAGIGYNEQF
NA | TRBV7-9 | ASSLGAATNEKLF
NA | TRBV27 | ASSLSGSSYNSPLH
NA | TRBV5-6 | ASSLGSGGSGNTIY
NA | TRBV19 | ASRKGMTQNSPLH
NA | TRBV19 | ASTEGGPPQH
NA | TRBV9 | ASSVGAARAGELF
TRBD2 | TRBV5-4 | ASSLGLAGTYEQY
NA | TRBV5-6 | ASSLVGDFYGYT
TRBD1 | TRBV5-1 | ASAEGQLNSPLH
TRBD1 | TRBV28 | ASSSGQGAGGYT
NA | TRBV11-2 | ASSPLNRASTYEQY
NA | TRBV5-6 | ATGEAGAGEQY
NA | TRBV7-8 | ASSLRAGGSTNYGYT
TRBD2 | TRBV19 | ASSGGRTTDTQY
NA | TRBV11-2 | ASSFSPGVGTEAF
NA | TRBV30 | AWSRQGSNGYT
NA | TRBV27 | ASSLYAYGQQETQY
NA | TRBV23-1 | ASSQSLGAESSYNEQF
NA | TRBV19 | ASRTGTYGYT
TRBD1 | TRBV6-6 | ASSDRGRNVGQF
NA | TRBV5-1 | ASSRRFSGGLYEQY
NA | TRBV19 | ASSEFKNTEAF
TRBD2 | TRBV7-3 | ASSYPGLAGGTGELF
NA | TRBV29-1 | SVDYGPAKGNTIY
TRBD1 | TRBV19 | ASRRRTGNEQY
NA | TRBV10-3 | AISEFEGAANEQY
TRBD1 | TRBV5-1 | ASSTFRDRGLNEQF
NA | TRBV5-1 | ASSLAEIRQPQH
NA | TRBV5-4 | ASSSSRGTNTEAF
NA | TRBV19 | ASSMPQGPGSGANVLT
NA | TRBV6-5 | ASSRVFDSPLH
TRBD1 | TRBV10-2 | AITGGREYGYT